The sequence of this T cell receptor beta chain was determined in a study of molecular identifiers for immune sequencing clone quantification. Study at large: Replicate runs used RNA from roughly 21,000 or 96,000 naive CD8 cells, which was split five ways into aliquots, and four of those aliquots were then sequenced.

A CD8+CD4-CCR7+CD45RA+ phenotype served as the sorting definition for naive CD8 T cells. Each CDR3 protein gets one entry after TCRdb re-called the PCR reads with MiXCR. The data contain 15,000 to 20,000 distinct CDR3 sequences, 21% of them singletons. The table lists this clonotype with a few counts. What it binds is not known. Overall study findings and caveats: Jurkat TCR RNA that was spiked in from one cell was reportedly detectable among one million naive cells. Whereas clones above 20 RNA copies held under 1% of naive-cell molecules, they held over 99% of effector molecules.

This CDR3 has 16 residues. Trimming took 4 bases from V and 2 from J, leaving 17 bases between them. Germline V gives CDR1 SGHDT, CDR2 YYEEEE. The chain carries TRBV5-6 and TRBJ2-3; D assignment may be TRBD1 or TRBD2 (6 bases each). The specimen sequenced was naive CD8+ T cells from blood, with Jurkat cell RNA spiked in. Subset reported: FACS-sorted CD8+CD4-CCR7+CD45RA+ naive T cells. This sequence was found in a human donor in good health. Some libraries in this study had Jurkat cell RNA spiked in. The CDR3, as DNA: TGTGCCAGCAGCGGGGGGCCAGGGGTTGACACAGATACGCAGTATTTT. It is translated as CASSGGPGVDTDTQYF. The full variable domain, its missing parts supplied by reference TRBV5-6 and TRBJ2-3, is DAGVTQSPTHLIKTRGQQVTLRCSPKSGHDTVSWYQQALGQGPQFIFQYYEEEERQRGNFPDRFSGHQFPNYSSELNVNALLLGDSALYLCASSGGPGVDTDTQYFGPGTRLTVL.